What follows describes a single T cell receptor beta chain. The data originate from a study of cytomegalovirus exposure and HLA in healthy donors. Both 60 Vbeta primers and 13 Jbeta primers went into the PCR. The data were produced by immunoSEQ multiplex PCR, yet TCRdb's version contains in-frame clones alone and is incomplete. The table shows approximately 100,000 clones, with 75% to 85% occurring only once. CDR1 is SEHNR and CDR2 is FQNEAQ in the germline V gene (reference sequence). The ends were cut back, 5 bases at V and 2 bases at J, with 12 bases in the middle. There are 14 residues in the CDR3.

V usage is TRBV7-9 and J usage is TRBJ1-2, with a possible D match to TRBD1 (5 bases). The sequenced material came from PBMCs. This TCR was sampled from a man aged 45-65 years in good health and CMV-seronegative. CDR3 residues: CASSPLGANYGYTF. The CDR3 nucleotides read TGTGCCAGCAGCCCCCTAGGGGCCAACTATGGCTACACCTTC.